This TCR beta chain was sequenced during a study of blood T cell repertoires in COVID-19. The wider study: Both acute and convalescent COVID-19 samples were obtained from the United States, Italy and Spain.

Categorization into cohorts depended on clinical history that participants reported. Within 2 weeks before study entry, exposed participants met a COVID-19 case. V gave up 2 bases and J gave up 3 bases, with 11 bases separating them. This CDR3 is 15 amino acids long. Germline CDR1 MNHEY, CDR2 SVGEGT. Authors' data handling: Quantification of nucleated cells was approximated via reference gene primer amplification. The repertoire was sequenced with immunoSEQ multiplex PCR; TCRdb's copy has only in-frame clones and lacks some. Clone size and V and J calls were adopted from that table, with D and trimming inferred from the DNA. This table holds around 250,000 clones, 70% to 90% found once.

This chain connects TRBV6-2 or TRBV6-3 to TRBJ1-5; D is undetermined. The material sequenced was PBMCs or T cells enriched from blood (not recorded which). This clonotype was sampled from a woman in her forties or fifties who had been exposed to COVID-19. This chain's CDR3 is CASSYLEAPNQPQHF. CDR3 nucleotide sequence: TGTGCCAGCAGTTACCTTGAGGCTCCCAATCAGCCCCAGCATTTT.